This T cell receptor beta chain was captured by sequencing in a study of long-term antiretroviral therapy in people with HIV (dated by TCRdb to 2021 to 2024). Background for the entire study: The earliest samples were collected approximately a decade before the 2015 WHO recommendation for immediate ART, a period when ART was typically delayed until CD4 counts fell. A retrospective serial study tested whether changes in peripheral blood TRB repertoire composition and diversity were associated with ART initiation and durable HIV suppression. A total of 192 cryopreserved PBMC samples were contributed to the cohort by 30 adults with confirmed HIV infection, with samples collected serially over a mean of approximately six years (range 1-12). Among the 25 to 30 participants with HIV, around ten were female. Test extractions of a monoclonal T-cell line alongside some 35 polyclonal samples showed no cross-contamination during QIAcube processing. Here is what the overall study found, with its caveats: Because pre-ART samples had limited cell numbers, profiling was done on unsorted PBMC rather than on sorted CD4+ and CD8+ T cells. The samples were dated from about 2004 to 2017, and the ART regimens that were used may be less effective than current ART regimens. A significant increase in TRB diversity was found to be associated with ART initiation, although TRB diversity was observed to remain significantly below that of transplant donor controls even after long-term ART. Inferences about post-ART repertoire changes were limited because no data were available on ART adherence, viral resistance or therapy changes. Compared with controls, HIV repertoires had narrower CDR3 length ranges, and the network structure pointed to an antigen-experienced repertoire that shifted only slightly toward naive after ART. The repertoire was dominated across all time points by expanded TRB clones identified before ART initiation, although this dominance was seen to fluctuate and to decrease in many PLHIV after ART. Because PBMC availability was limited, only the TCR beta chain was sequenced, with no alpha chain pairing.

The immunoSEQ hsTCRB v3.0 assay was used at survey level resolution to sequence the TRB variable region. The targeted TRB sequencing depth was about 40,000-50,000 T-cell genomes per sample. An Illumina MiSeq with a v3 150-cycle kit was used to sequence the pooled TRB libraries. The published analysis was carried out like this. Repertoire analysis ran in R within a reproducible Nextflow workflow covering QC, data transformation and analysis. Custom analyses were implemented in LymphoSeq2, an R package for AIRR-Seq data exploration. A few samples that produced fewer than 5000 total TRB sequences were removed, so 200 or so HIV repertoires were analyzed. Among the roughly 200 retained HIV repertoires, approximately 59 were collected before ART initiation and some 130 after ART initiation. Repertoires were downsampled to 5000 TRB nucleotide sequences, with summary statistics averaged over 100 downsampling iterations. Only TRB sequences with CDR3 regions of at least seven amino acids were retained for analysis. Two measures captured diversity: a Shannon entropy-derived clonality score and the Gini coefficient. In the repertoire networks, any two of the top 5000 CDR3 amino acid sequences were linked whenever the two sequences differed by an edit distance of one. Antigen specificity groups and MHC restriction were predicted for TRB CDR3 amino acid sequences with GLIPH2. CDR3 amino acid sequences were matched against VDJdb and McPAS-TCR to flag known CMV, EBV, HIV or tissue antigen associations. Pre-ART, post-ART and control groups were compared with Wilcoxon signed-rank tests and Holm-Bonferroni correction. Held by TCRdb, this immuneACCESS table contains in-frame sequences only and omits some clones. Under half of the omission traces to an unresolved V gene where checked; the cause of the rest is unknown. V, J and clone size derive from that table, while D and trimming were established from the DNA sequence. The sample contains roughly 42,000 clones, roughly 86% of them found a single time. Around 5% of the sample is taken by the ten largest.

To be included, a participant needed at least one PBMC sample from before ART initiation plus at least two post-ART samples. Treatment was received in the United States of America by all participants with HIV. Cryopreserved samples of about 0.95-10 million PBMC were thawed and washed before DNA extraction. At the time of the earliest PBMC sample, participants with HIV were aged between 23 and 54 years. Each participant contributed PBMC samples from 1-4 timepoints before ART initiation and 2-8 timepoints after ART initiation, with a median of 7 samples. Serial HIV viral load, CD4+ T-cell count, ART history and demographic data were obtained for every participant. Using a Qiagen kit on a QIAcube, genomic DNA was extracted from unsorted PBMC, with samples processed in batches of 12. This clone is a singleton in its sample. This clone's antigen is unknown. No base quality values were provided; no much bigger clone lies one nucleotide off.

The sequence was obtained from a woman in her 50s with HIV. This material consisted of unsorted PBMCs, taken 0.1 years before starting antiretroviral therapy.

The CDR3 loop reads CAISVISGDNEQFF. The nucleotide sequence reads as follows: TGTGCCATCAGTGTGATTAGCGGGGACAATGAGCAGTTCTTC. The rearranged chain carries TRBV10-3 and TRBJ2-1, and 8 bases in between align with TRBD2. The CDR3 contains 14 residues, cysteine and phenylalanine counted. The kept DNA is CDR3 alone, 42 bases in frame from the first base. The germline V gene specifies ENHRY as CDR1 and SYGVKD as CDR2. V is trimmed back by 4 bases and J by 5 bases, and the junction contains 4 bases that no gene match accounts for.